This T cell receptor (beta chain) was retrieved from a study of cytomegalovirus exposure and HLA in healthy donors. The germline gives CDR1 GTSNPN, CDR2 SVGIG (reference sequence). The CDR3 consists of 13 residues. V gave up 2 bases and J gave up 6 bases; unmatched junction bases: 6. The PCR contained 60 Vbeta and 13 Jbeta primers. Some clones are missing from TCRdb's copy, which holds only in-frame ones; the method was immunoSEQ multiplex PCR. Counted here are roughly 60,000 clones, 70% occurring once; the ten biggest clones make up roughly 19%. Findings and limits, study-wide: Analyzed later, most CMV-associated TCR beta chains appeared HLA-restricted.

This clone was counted once. Antigen specificity is unknown. Input material: PBMCs. This clonotype originated in a woman aged 60-70 years in good health and CMV-seropositive. J is TRBJ1-1 and V is TRBV30, with TRBD1 identical over 7 bases. CDR3 protein: CAWSSGQSAEAFF. CDR3 in DNA: TGTGCCTGGAGTTCGGGACAGTCGGCTGAAGCTTTCTTT.